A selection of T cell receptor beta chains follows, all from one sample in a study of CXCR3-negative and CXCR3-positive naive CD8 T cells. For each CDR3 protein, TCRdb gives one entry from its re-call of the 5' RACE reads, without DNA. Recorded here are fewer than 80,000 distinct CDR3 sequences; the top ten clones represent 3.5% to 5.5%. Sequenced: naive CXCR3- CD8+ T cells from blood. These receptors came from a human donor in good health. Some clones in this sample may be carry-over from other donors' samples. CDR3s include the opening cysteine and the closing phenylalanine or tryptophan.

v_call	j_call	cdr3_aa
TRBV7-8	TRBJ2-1	CASSPAQGIRLAGVYNEQFF
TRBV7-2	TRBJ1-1	CASSQVPTEAFF
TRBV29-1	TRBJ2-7	CSVWTGNEQYF
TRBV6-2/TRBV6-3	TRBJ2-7	CASSAKTVREQYF
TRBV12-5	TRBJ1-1	CASGSSWTEAFF
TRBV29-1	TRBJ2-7	CSVPTGDEQYF
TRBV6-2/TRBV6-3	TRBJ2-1	CASSSSTPSSYNEQFF
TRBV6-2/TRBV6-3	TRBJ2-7	CASSYSQMLSYEQYF
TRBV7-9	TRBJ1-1	CASSPLWGTGTEAFF
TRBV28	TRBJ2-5	CASKVLDSRETQYF
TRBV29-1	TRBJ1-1	CSVDRQGSSFPREAFF
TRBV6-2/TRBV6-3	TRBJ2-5	CASSYDLAGAFQETQYF
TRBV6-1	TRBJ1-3	CASSETESSGNTIYF
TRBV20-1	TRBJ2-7	CSAEEQGSYEQYF
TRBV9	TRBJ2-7	CASSPLAGRDYEQYF
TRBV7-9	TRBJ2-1	CASSTAEGEQFF
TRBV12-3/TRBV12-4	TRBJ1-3	CASIPPGGSGNTIYF
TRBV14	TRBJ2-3	CASSQDSFGSTSESSTDTQYF
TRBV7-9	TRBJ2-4	CASQLANSKNIQYF
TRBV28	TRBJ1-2	CASSPTRDRGLGYGYTF
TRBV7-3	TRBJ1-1	CASSLQGANTEAFF
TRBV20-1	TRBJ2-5	CSARDPVPLAGGPQETQYF
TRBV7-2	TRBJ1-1	CASSLRGRGTEAFF
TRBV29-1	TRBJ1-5	CSAKEAGQPQHF
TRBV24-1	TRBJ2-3	CATRSGTGEGRDTQYF
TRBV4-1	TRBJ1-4	CASSQEGATNEKLFF
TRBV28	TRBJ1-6	CASSRDHSGTGWNSPLHF
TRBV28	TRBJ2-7	CASSQGLAGSYEQYF
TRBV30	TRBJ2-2	CAWRSSTGELFF
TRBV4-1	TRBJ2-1	CVSSRRGGNVQFF
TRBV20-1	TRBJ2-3	CSAADRGTPPSPDTQYF
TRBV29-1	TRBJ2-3	CSVLAGGADTQYF